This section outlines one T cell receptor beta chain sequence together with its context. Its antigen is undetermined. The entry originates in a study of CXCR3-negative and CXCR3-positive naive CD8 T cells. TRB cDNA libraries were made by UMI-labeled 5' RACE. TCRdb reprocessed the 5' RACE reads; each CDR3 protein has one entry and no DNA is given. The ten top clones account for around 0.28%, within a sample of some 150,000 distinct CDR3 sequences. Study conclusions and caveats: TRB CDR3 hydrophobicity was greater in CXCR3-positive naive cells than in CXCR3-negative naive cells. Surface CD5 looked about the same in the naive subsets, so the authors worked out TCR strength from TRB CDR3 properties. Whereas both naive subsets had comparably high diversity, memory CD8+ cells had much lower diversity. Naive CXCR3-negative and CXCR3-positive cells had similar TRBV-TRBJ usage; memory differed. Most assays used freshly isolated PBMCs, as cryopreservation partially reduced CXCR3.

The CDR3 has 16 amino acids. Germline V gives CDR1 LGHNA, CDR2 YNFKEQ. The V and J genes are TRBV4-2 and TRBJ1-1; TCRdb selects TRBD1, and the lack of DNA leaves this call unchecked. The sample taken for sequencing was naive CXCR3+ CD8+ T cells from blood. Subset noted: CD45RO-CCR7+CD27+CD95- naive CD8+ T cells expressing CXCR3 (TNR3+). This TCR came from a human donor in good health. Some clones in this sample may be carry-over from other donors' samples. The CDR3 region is CASSQDIWAMNTEAFF.